The 26 T cell receptor beta chains below were found in one sample sequenced in a study of identical twins. TCRdb called the 5' RACE reads again in MiXCR, with one record for every CDR3 protein. This table holds about 530,000 distinct CDR3 sequences, approximately 20% found once. The data also belong to a second study, concerning yellow fever vaccine responses in identical twins.

The sequenced material came from CD4+ T cells sorted from blood. The receptors were sampled from a woman under 30 in good health.

The CDR3 sequence: CASSQKRRTSGGEQFF. The CDR3 DNA sequence: TGTGCCAGCAGCCAAAAAAGGAGGACTAGCGGGGGGGAGCAGTTCTTC. The chain couples TRBV3-1 to TRBJ2-1; 14 bases align to TRBD2. Unmatched junction bases numbered 7, after V lost 2 bases and J lost 10 bases. The CDR3 is 16 residues long. Germline CDR1 is LGHDT and CDR2 is YNNKEL (reference sequence).

This clonotype has just a few counts. The chain has TRBV20-1 and TRBJ2-1; TRBD1 agrees at 12 bases. The CDR3 is 13 amino acids. V gave up 5 bases and J gave up 6 bases; unmatched junction bases: 2. Looked up from germline, CDR1 is DFQATT and CDR2 is SNEGSKA (reference sequence). The CDR3 loop reads CSAPGQGANEQFF. CDR3 nucleotide sequence: TGCAGTGCTCCGGGACAGGGGGCCAATGAGCAGTTCTTC.

This rearrangement joins TRBV6-1 to TRBJ1-5, with D possibly matching TRBD1 (5 bases). V was cut by 6 bases and J by 7 bases, with 19 bases left in between. Germline lookup yields CDR1 MNHNS and CDR2 SASEGT. The CDR3 runs to 15 residues. The DNA for the CDR3 is TGTGCCAGCAGCCAGGAAGGCAGGGTACGCCAGCCCCAGCATTTT. Translation gives CASSQEGRVRQPQHF.

This sequence joins TRBV5-1 and TRBJ2-6, with D uncertain. Trimming removed 1 base at V and 1 base at J, with 6 bases between. The length of the CDR3 is 15 residues. Germline V CDR1 and CDR2: SGHRS, YFSETQ. Here the CDR3 DNA reads TGCGCCAGCAGCTTGCCGTTATCTGGGGCCAACGTCCTGACTTTC. This translates into CASSLPLSGANVLTF.

The genes are TRBV6-1 and TRBJ1-4; D may be TRBD1 (5 bases). V was cut by 1 base and J by 10 bases, with 16 bases left in between. In germline, CDR1 is MNHNS, CDR2 SASEGT. This CDR3 is built from 15 residues. As DNA, the CDR3 is TGTGCCAGCAGTGAAGTAGGGGAGGTGGCGGGAAAACTGTTTTTT. Translation gives CASSEVGEVAGKLFF.

DNA for the CDR3: TGTGCCAGCAGATTAAGACTAGCCGGTACGCAGTATTTT. Amino acids: CASRLRLAGTQYF. J is TRBJ2-3 and V is TRBV6-5, with 7 bases identical to TRBD2. Germline V gene lookup returns CDR1 MNHEY and CDR2 SVGAGI. Trimming at V came to 6 bases and at J to 8 bases, leaving 8 bases not matched to a gene. The CDR3 has 13 amino acids.

The chain carries TRBV9 and TRBJ2-1; possibly TRBD1 for D (5 bases). The germline V and J ends were trimmed by 4 bases and 6 bases, with 14 bases remaining between them. The CDR3 sequence is 14 residues long. The germline V gene has CDR1 SGDLS and CDR2 YYNGEE. CDR3 protein: CASSPLSGFNEQFF. Here the CDR3 DNA reads TGTGCCAGCAGCCCCCTTTCAGGGTTCAATGAGCAGTTCTTC.

In this sample, this clonotype turned up a few times. CDR3 in amino acids: CASSIGLSGGTEAFF. Here the CDR3 DNA reads TGCGCCAGCAGCATCGGACTCTCTGGGGGGACTGAAGCTTTCTTT. V gene TRBV5-1 combines with J gene TRBJ1-1, with a weak D call TRBD1 (5 bases). The V end was cut by 4 bases, the J end by 5 bases, with 18 bases between. CDR3 length: 15 residues. Germline V lookup: CDR1 SGHRS, CDR2 YFSETQ.

This clonotype was recorded a few times. The chain has TRBV29-1 and TRBJ2-3; D is tentatively TRBD1 or TRBD2 (5 bases each). Germline V gives CDR1 SQVTM, CDR2 ANQGSEA. The ends were cut back, 4 bases at V and 1 base at J, with 9 bases in the middle. CDR3 size: 13 residues. CDR3: CSVGSGRTDTQYF. The CDR3 DNA reads as TGCAGCGTTGGTTCGGGACGCACAGATACGCAGTATTTT.

This chain uses TRBV7-9 with TRBJ1-2; D is unclear. The CDR3 runs 13 residues. Trimming pared 3 bases from V and 3 bases from J, leaving 8 bases between. Per germline, CDR1 SEHNR and CDR2 FQNEAQ (reference sequence). CDR3 amino acids: CASSLGTHYGYTF. Here the CDR3 DNA reads TGTGCCAGCAGCTTGGGCACCCACTATGGCTACACCTTC.

V usage is TRBV10-2 and J usage is TRBJ2-5; D remains unclear. Germline V gives CDR1 WSHSY, CDR2 SAAADI. This CDR3 region has 14 residues. V gave up 3 bases and J gave up 1 base, with 9 bases separating them. The DNA for the CDR3 is TGCGCCAGCAGTGAAGGACGGCTCCAAGAGACCCAGTACTTC. It encodes CASSEGRLQETQYF.

This clonotype was found a few times. This chain uses TRBV6-5 with TRBJ2-1; D gene unclear. V was trimmed by 0 bases and J by 5 bases, leaving 8 bases between them. Germline values: CDR1 MNHEY, CDR2 SVGAGI. The CDR3 is made up of 14 amino acids. CDR3 protein: CASSYSYINNEQFF. The CDR3 bases are TGTGCCAGCAGTTACTCGTACATAAACAATGAGCAGTTCTTC.

The sample holds one count of this clonotype. In nucleotides, the CDR3 is TGTGCCAGCAGTTTCCAAGGGAGGGACACGCAGTATTTT. This translates into CASSFQGRDTQYF. The V call is TRBV27, the J call TRBJ2-3; 7 nucleotides align to TRBD2. The CDR3 runs to 13 residues. V trimming: 3 bases; J trimming: 9 bases; junction bases outside the gene matches: 6. Per germline, CDR1 MNHEY and CDR2 SMNVEV (reference sequence).

This clonotype was counted a few times. The V call is TRBV18, the J call TRBJ1-6; 8 bases fit TRBD1. The germline V gene has CDR1 KGHSH and CDR2 LQKENI. This CDR3 has 13 amino acids. Trimming took 3 bases from V and 10 from J; bases not matched to a gene: 2. CDR3 bases: TGTGCCAGCTCACCGGACAGGGCCTCACCCCTCCACTTT. Translating it yields CASSPDRASPLHF.

This clonotype was observed a handful of times. The chain uses TRBV5-1 and TRBJ2-1, with TRBD2 matching 7 bases. J was trimmed by 11 bases and V by 1 base; bases with no gene match: 6. The CDR3 has 13 amino acids. Germline CDR1 and CDR2: SGHRS and YFSETQ. CDR3 nucleotides: TGCGCCAGCAGCTTGAATGAGGGAGGGAAGCAGTTCTTC. Protein sequence: CASSLNEGGKQFF.

This clonotype was recorded a few times. This rearrangement joins TRBV2 to TRBJ2-1, with 11 bases fitting TRBD2. This CDR3 contains 16 residues. V shed 7 bases and J 1 base; nucleotides not matched to a gene: 6. The germline CDR1 and CDR2 sequences are SNHLY and FYNNEI. The CDR3 bases are TGTGCCAGCACGGCTAGCGGGGGGAGATCCTACAATGAGCAGTTCTTC. Translated, it gives CASTASGGRSYNEQFF.

This clonotype was observed a handful of times. The chain has TRBV12-3 or TRBV12-4 and TRBJ2-2, with D possibly TRBD2 on 6 matching bases. This CDR3 spans 14 amino acids. V dropped 6 bases and J dropped 1 base, with 9 bases sitting between them. In DNA, the CDR3 is TGTGCCAGCAGCAACGGGGGGAACACCGGGGAGCTGTTTTTT. Its protein is CASSNGGNTGELFF.

The V and J genes are TRBV7-3 and TRBJ2-2, with 7 bases matching TRBD2. Germline lookup yields CDR1 SGHTA and CDR2 FQGTGA. V was clipped by 2 bases and J by 6 bases; unmatched bases: 6. The CDR3 is made up of 15 amino acids. The CDR3 is CASSLARELPGELFF. The CDR3 DNA reads TGTGCCAGCAGCTTAGCGCGGGAGCTCCCCGGGGAGCTGTTTTTT.

V and J are TRBV5-1 and TRBJ2-3; either TRBD1 or TRBD2 may supply D (6 bases each). The CDR3 totals 15 residues. Germline CDR1 and CDR2: SGHRS and YFSETQ. The V and J ends lost 0 bases and 2 bases respectively, with 10 bases between them. CDR3 nucleotides: TGCGCCAGCAGCTTGGGTTCGGGGGCCACAGATACGCAGTATTTT. Translated: CASSLGSGATDTQYF.

By proportion, this clonotype is medium-sized. V usage is TRBV5-1 and J usage is TRBJ2-1; TRBD2 is a possible D gene (6 bases). Trimming took off 1 base at V and 7 bases at J, with 15 bases between the two ends. This CDR3 has 15 amino acids. CDR1 is SGHRS and CDR2 is YFSETQ in the germline V gene. DNA for the CDR3: TGCGCCAGCAGCTTGCCGGGAGCGTCGAAGAATGAGCAGTTCTTC. It encodes CASSLPGASKNEQFF.

There are a few counts of this clonotype. The genes are TRBV5-1 and TRBJ2-3; D remains unclear. Germline assignment: CDR1 SGHRS and CDR2 YFSETQ. V was clipped by 1 base and J by 3 bases, with 9 bases between them. The CDR3 contains 14 residues. The CDR3 loop reads CASSLSTGTDTQYF. The CDR3, as DNA: TGCGCCAGCAGCTTGAGTACCGGAACAGATACGCAGTATTTT.

This clonotype has only a few counts. J is TRBJ2-7 and V is TRBV2; 7 nucleotides align to TRBD1. Germline loops: CDR1 SNHLY, CDR2 FYNNEI. This CDR3 spans 14 amino acids. After removal of 7 bases from V and 4 bases from J, the junction contained 10 bases not matched to a gene. The CDR3 is CASIRDSLNYEQYF. CDR3 in DNA: TGTGCCAGCATCCGGGACAGTCTAAATTACGAGCAGTACTTC.

This sequence joins TRBV4-2 and TRBJ2-1; TRBD2 matches at 8 bases. Germline assignment: CDR1 LGHNA and CDR2 YNFKEQ. This CDR3 spans 18 amino acids. V dropped 1 base and J dropped 3; count of bases not matched to a gene: 11. This CDR3 reads CASSQASSAGGGYNEQFF. CDR3 bases: TGTGCCAGCAGCCAAGCTTCGTCGGCGGGAGGAGGCTACAATGAGCAGTTCTTC.

This clonotype was counted only a few times. The chain is built from TRBV24-1 and TRBJ2-7; D is ambiguous. Trimming stripped 3 bases from V and 7 bases from J, with 9 bases between. Germline V gene lookup returns CDR1 KGHDR and CDR2 SFDVKD. The CDR3 extends over 12 amino acids. For the CDR3, the DNA is TGTGCCACCAGTGATCCCCTCTCGGAGCAGTACTTC. It is translated as CATSDPLSEQYF.

The chain recombines TRBV19 with TRBJ2-1; D remains ambiguous. The ends were cut back, 10 bases at V and 9 bases at J, with 10 bases in the middle. Germline-derived CDR1 and CDR2 are LNHDA and SQIVND (reference sequence). The CDR3 is made up of 10 amino acids. The CDR3 DNA is TGTGCCACCCGTAGTGGTGAGCAGTTCTTC. Translating gives CATRSGEQFF. Full variable domain (missing parts from reference TRBV19 and TRBJ2-1): DGGITQSPKYLFRKEGQNVTLSCEQNLNHDAMYWYRQDPGQGLRLIYYSQIVNDFQKGDIAEGYSVSREKKESFPLTVTSAQKNPTAFYLCATRSGEQFFGPGTRLTVL.

The chain has TRBV7-9 and TRBJ2-4, with D perhaps assigned TRBD1 or TRBD2 (5 bases each). The V end lost 3 bases, the J end lost 1 base, and 13 bases lay between the germline ends. CDR1 and CDR2 from the germline V gene are SEHNR and FQNEAQ (reference sequence). This CDR3 has 16 residues. The chain's CDR3 is CASSFSGTGAKNIQYF. CDR3 in DNA: TGTGCCAGCAGCTTCTCCGGGACCGGGGCCAAAAACATTCAGTACTTC.